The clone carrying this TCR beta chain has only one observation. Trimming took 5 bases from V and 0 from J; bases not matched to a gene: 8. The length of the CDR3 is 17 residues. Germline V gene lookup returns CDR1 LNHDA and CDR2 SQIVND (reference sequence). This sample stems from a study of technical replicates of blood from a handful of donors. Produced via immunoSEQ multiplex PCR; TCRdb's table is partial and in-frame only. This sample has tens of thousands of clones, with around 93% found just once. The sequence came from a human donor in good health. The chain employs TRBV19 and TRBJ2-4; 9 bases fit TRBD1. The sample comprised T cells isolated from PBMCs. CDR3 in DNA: TGTGCCAGTAGTGGGGAACAGGGGGCGTTAGCCAAAAACATTCAGTACTTC. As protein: CASSGEQGALAKNIQYF.